One T cell receptor beta chain is described in this entry. The sample is drawn from a study of T cell repertoires in cytomegalovirus infection. TCRdb re-derived calls from the reads in MiXCR, one entry per CDR3 protein. This sample has under 850,000 distinct CDR3 sequences, with less than 40% found just once. Looked up from germline, CDR1 is SEHNR and CDR2 is FQNEAQ (reference sequence). The V gene end was trimmed by 5 bases and the J gene end by 2 bases; junction bases not matched to a gene: 13. The CDR3 has 17 amino acids. V gene TRBV7-9 combines with J gene TRBJ2-7, with 9 bases fitting TRBD1. Sequencing was done on a sample of PBMCs. This clonotype originated in a human donor in good health (CMV status not recorded). Some clones in this sample may be carry-over from other donors' samples. The CDR3 DNA is TGTGCCAGCAGCCAGCCCGACCGGGACAGGGCAACCTACGAGCAGTACTTC. Residues: CASSQPDRDRATYEQYF.